Presented here are 21 T cell receptor beta chains from one specimen sequenced in a study of early T cells in non-severe SARS-CoV-2 infection. TCRdb re-analysed the 5' RACE reads in MiXCR, keeping a single row per CDR3 protein. The sample includes approximately 64,000 distinct CDR3 sequences, 20% of them seen just once. This specimen consisted of whole blood, obtained at baseline. These receptors all come from an adult who was a healthcare worker with PCR-confirmed SARS-CoV-2 infection or an uninfected control (not recorded which).

This clonotype has only a few counts. The chain uses TRBV3-1 and TRBJ1-1; 12 bases are shared with TRBD1. The ends lost 4 bases at V and 3 bases at J; junction bases unmatched: 9. This CDR3 has 17 amino acids. CDR1 and CDR2 from the germline V gene are LGHDT and YNNKEL (reference sequence). The CDR3 loop is CASSLKGQGARYTEAFF. As DNA, the CDR3 is TGTGCCAGCAGCCTCAAGGGACAGGGGGCGCGGTACACTGAAGCTTTCTTT. Using reference TRBV3-1 and TRBJ1-1 for the parts outside the CDR3, the full variable domain is DTAVSQTPKYLVTQMGNDKSIKCEQNLGHDTMYWYKQDSKKFLKIMFSYNNKELIINETVPNRFSPKSPDKAHLNLHINSLELGDSAVYFCASSLKGQGARYTEAFFGQGTRLTVV.

This chain connects TRBV7-6 to TRBJ1-3, with TRBD1 identical over 12 bases. This CDR3 contains 15 residues. The germline V gene encodes CDR1 SGHVS and CDR2 FNYEAQ. After removal of 5 bases from V and 8 bases from J, the junction contained 7 bases not matched to a gene. CDR3 nucleotides: TGTGCCAGCAGCAACCAGGGACAGGGGGCTGACACCATATATTTT. It encodes CASSNQGQGADTIYF.

A few counts support this clonotype. The chain has TRBV18 and TRBJ2-3; TRBD2 matches 8 bases. The CDR3 loop spans 16 amino acids. The ends lost 0 bases at V and 5 bases at J; junction bases unmatched: 7. Germline assignment: CDR1 KGHSH and CDR2 LQKENI. CDR3: CASSPPRGGAIDTQYF. Written as DNA, the CDR3 is TGTGCCAGCTCACCACCCCGGGGGGGTGCGATAGATACGCAGTATTTT.

V is TRBV5-1 and J is TRBJ1-1; 8 bases are a match to TRBD1. The CDR3 is 13 amino acids. J was trimmed by 8 bases and V by 5 bases; bases with no gene match: 8. CDR1 is SGHRS, CDR2 YFSETQ, per germline. CDR3 sequence reads: CASSYQDRGEAFF. The CDR3 region has the DNA TGCGCCAGCAGTTATCAAGACAGGGGAGAAGCTTTCTTT.

Worth noting for this clonotype: Sequence at one end of the junction differs from germline and may be a read error. This chain uses TRBV3-1 with TRBJ2-1; weak D call: TRBD2 (5 bases). The CDR3 is 14 residues long. Germline V gene sequence: CDR1 LGHDT, CDR2 YNNKEL (reference sequence). Here the CDR3 reads CASSQVASRNEQFF. DNA of the CDR3: TGTGCCAGCAGCCAAGTCGCTAGCAGGAATGAACAGTTCTTC.

This chain links TRBV12-3 or TRBV12-4 with TRBJ2-2; D remains ambiguous. The V and J ends lost 3 bases and 4 bases respectively, with 3 bases between them. This CDR3 has 12 residues. Written as DNA, the CDR3 is TGTGCCAGCAGTTTCGGCACCGGGGAGCTGTTTTTT. This gives the protein CASSFGTGELFF.

Regarding this clonotype: This may come from a read error, since a much larger clone is one base off. V gene TRBV12-3 or TRBV12-4 combines with J gene TRBJ2-7; D is uncertain. This CDR3 has 15 amino acids. CDR3 sequence (DNA): TGTGCCAGCAGTTACAGCTCGAAGGGATCCTACGTGCAGTACTTC. Translated: CASSYSSKGSYVQYF.

The chain uses TRBV19 and TRBJ2-7, with 11 bases matching TRBD2. The CDR3 is made up of 15 amino acids. V was pared by 4 bases and J by 1 base, with 3 bases of the junction left unmatched. Germline CDR1 and CDR2: LNHDA and SQIVND (reference sequence). The CDR3 protein is CASSTWTSGSYEQYF. The CDR3 bases are TGTGCCAGTAGTACCTGGACTAGCGGGTCCTACGAGCAGTACTTC.

This clonotype was detected many times. The chain has TRBV5-1 and TRBJ1-5; a weak D match, TRBD1 (5 bases). Germline V gene lookup returns CDR1 SGHRS and CDR2 YFSETQ. This CDR3 has 15 residues. Trimming shortened V by 1 base and J by 1 base, and 9 bases separated the two germline ends. In nucleotides, the CDR3 is TGCGCCAGCAGCTTGACGGGGACGAGCAATCAGCCCCAGCATTTT. It yields the protein CASSLTGTSNQPQHF. The complete variable domain, with remaining parts taken from reference TRBV5-1 and TRBJ1-5, reads KAGVTQTPRYLIKTRGQQVTLSCSPISGHRSVSWYQQTPGQGLQFLFEYFSETQRNKGNFPGRFSGRQFSNSRSEMNVSTLELGDSALYLCASSLTGTSNQPQHFGDGTRLSIL.

The chain uses TRBV12-3 or TRBV12-4 and TRBJ1-3; D gene ambiguous. CDR3 length equals 12 residues. V was shortened by 6 bases and J by 4 bases, with 7 bases between the two germline ends. The CDR3 loop reads CASRLEGNTIYF. The CDR3, as DNA: TGTGCCAGCAGGTTGGAAGGAAACACCATATATTTT.

This clonotype was recorded a few times. The V gene is TRBV12-3 or TRBV12-4, the J gene TRBJ2-7, with TRBD1 identical over 9 bases. This CDR3 has 15 amino acids. V shed 2 bases, J shed 0 bases, and the junction held 2 bases outside the gene matches. The CDR3 is CASSLRGQGSYEQYF. CDR3 nucleotide sequence: TGTGCCAGCAGTTTAAGGGGACAGGGCTCCTACGAGCAGTACTTC.

Comments on this clonotype: This could be a read error, since a much larger clone is one nucleotide away. This chain links TRBV6-6 with TRBJ2-7; TRBD1 agrees at 7 bases. The V gene end was trimmed by 2 bases and the J gene end by 11 bases; junction bases not matched to a gene: 9. This CDR3 region has 13 residues. CDR1 is MNHNY and CDR2 is SVGAGI in the germline V gene (reference sequence). CDR3 nucleotides: TGTGCCAGCAGTTACGGGACAGAGAACGGGAAGTACTTC. It is translated as CASSYGTENGKYF.

This clonotype occurred many times. The chain carries TRBV20-1 and TRBJ1-2, with 7 bases identical to TRBD1. V lost 2 bases and J lost 3; bases outside the gene matches: 6. Germline V gene data show CDR1 as DFQATT and CDR2 as SNEGSKA (reference sequence). The CDR3 sequence is 14 residues long. In nucleotides, the CDR3 is TGCAGTGCTAGAACCAGGGGGAGGGACTATGGCTACACCTTC. Translated: CSARTRGRDYGYTF.

This clonotype appeared a few times. The rearrangement uses TRBV20-1 and TRBJ2-3; D call uncertain. This CDR3 region has 13 residues. Germline V CDR1 and CDR2: DFQATT, SNEGSKA (reference sequence). Between the trimmed V and J ends, which lost 3 bases and 6 bases, there was a span of 13 bases. CDR3 region: CSARFAIRDTQYF. The CDR3 region has the DNA TGCAGTGCTAGGTTTGCAATCCGCGATACGCAGTATTTT.

This clonotype was seen only a few times. The chain couples TRBV18 to TRBJ1-5; 7 bases match TRBD1. Germline V CDR1 and CDR2: KGHSH, LQKENI. Trimming took 2 bases from V and 4 from J; bases not matched to a gene: 5. This CDR3 comprises 15 residues. CDR3: CASSPDRARNQPQHF. As DNA, the CDR3 is TGTGCCAGCTCACCAGACAGGGCAAGGAATCAGCCCCAGCATTTT.

The gene calls are TRBV4-1 and TRBJ1-5; 9 bases align to TRBD1. The CDR3 runs 15 residues. Germline V gene sequence: CDR1 MGHRA, CDR2 YSYEKL. Germline trimming cut 4 bases from V and 7 bases from J; bases unmatched to any gene: 8. CDR3 region: CASSLRDRDGQPQHF. CDR3 nucleotides: TGCGCCAGCAGCCTCCGGGACAGGGATGGCCAGCCCCAGCATTTT.

The rearrangement joins TRBV20-1 to TRBJ2-7; D uncertain. In germline, CDR1 is DFQATT, CDR2 SNEGSKA (reference sequence). This CDR3 has 11 amino acids. V lost 3 bases to trimming and J lost 2 bases, with 5 bases between them. The CDR3 loop reads CSASSTYEQYF. In DNA, the CDR3 is TGCAGTGCTAGTTCTACCTACGAGCAGTACTTC.

This clonotype was detected ten times or more. This chain links TRBV12-3 or TRBV12-4 with TRBJ1-2; D possibly corresponds to TRBD1 (6 bases). V lost 3 bases, J lost 0 bases, and 14 bases lay in between. The CDR3 is 16 residues long. The CDR3 region has the DNA TGTGCCAGCAGTTTCGGGGGCAGGGGCGCTAACTATGGCTACACCTTC. Its translation is CASSFGGRGANYGYTF.

There are a few counts of this clonotype. V usage is TRBV30 and J usage is TRBJ2-5; the D is unclear. Germline assignment: CDR1 GTSNPN and CDR2 SVGIG (reference sequence). Trimming shortened V by 4 bases and J by 7 bases, and 13 bases separated the two germline ends. The CDR3 loop spans 12 amino acids. The CDR3 loop reads CAWMPLSGTQYF. For the CDR3, the DNA is TGTGCCTGGATGCCCTTAAGTGGGACCCAGTACTTC. Looking up the rest from reference TRBV30 and TRBJ2-5 gives the full variable domain: SQTIHQWPATLVQPVGSPLSLECTVEGTSNPNLYWYRQAAGRGLQLLFYSVGIGQISSEVPQNLSASRPQDRQFILSSKKLLLSDSGFYLCAWMPLSGTQYFGPGTRLLVL.

This chain connects TRBV4-2 to TRBJ2-2; no firm D call. CDR3 size: 16 residues. Trimming pared 0 bases from V and 2 bases from J, leaving 10 bases between. CDR1 and CDR2 from the germline V gene are LGHNA and YNFKEQ. The CDR3 region is CASSQDGGGNTGELFF. In nucleotides, the CDR3 is TGTGCCAGCAGCCAAGACGGTGGCGGAAACACCGGGGAGCTGTTTTTT.

The V call is TRBV29-1, the J call TRBJ2-2, with 14 bases aligning to TRBD2. The V and J ends lost 7 bases and 4 bases, in that order; junction bases with no gene match: 8. The V gene's germline CDR1 is SQVTM and CDR2 ANQGSEA. CDR3 length equals 16 residues. The CDR3 DNA is TGCAGCGCTACCGGGACTAGCGGGGGATCCACCGGGGAGCTGTTTTTT. Translated: CSATGTSGGSTGELFF.